This T cell receptor (beta chain) came from a study of T cells after posttransplantation cyclophosphamide. In germline, CDR1 is LNHDA, CDR2 SQIVND (reference sequence). This CDR3 is built from 14 residues. Deletions cut 5 bases from V and 2 bases from J, with 12 bases between. Study-level results: Later post-transplant blood repertoires were often dominated by donor CD8+ memory clones.

Busulfan-fludarabine conditioning, marrow transplant, and cyclophosphamide on days +3 and +4 were administered. This clone was picked up many times. Its antigen is not known. Clones were read by immunoSEQ multiplex PCR, and TCRdb kept only the in-frame ones, dropping some. The sample shows about 10,000 clones, none of them appearing just once. This sequence joins TRBV19 and TRBJ1-2; D is possibly TRBD1 (6 bases). The sequenced sample was PBMCs, obtained after allogeneic stem cell transplant with posttransplant cyclophosphamide. The clonotype comes from a female patient between 40 and 50 years old who received an allogeneic stem cell transplant from a related donor, was CMV-positive, and had no GVHD. Some of these T cells may belong to the graft donor. This chain's CDR3 is CASSSSGGNYGYTF. CDR3 nucleotide sequence: TGTGCCAGTAGTTCAAGTGGGGGCAACTATGGCTACACCTTC.